This TCR beta chain stems from a study of blood T cells in healthy people across ages. The second PCR ran roughly 6 to 12 cycles with a sample-barcoded 5' primer and J-beta primers. Carrying 12 random nucleotides, a template-switch adaptor labeled each individual cDNA molecule. A minimum of 3 million CDR3-containing paired-end reads was obtained for each sample. Via MiXCR, TCRdb re-called the 5' RACE reads, giving one row per CDR3 protein. This table holds about 1,400,000 distinct CDR3 sequences, about 43% found once. This clonotype was recorded a few times. Its antigen is unknown. Each donor was a healthy Caucasian individual from Russia, aged roughly 6 to 100. There are 14 residues in the CDR3. The V and J ends lost 2 bases and 3 bases, in that order; junction bases with no gene match: 4. Germline CDR1 reads DFQATT; CDR2 reads SNEGSKA (reference sequence). Study results and caveats: Samples with more naive T cells showed higher observed beta diversity.

The sequenced sample consisted of blood. The gene calls are TRBV20-1 and TRBJ2-1; TRBD2 agrees at 7 bases. This TCR was recovered from a woman aged 18 to 35 in good health. In nucleotides, the CDR3 is TGCAGTGCTAGACGGGAGGCGGGCTACAATGAGCAGTTCTTC. Its protein is CSARREAGYNEQFF.